The 26 T cell receptor beta chains listed next were all sequenced from one sample in a study of molecular identifiers for immune sequencing clone quantification. TCRdb redid the calling of the PCR reads with MiXCR, one entry per CDR3 protein. The data contain fewer than 45,000 distinct CDR3 sequences, 24% of them singletons. The material sequenced was naive CD8+ T cells from blood, with Jurkat cell RNA spiked in. Regarding subset: FACS-sorted CD8+CD4-CCR7+CD45RA+ naive T cells. The origin of the receptors is a human donor in good health. Some libraries in this study had Jurkat cell RNA spiked in.

The V and J genes are TRBV3-2 and TRBJ2-1; the table names TRBD2, a call not compared with the DNA. TRBV3-2 is tagged as a pseudogene. CDR3 size: 17 residues. The CDR3 bases are TGTGCCAGCAGCCCCCGGACTAGCGGGGGCCTCTACAATGAGCAGTTCTTC. It encodes CASSPRTSGGLYNEQFF.

This clonotype was seen ten or more times. V gene TRBV6-2 or TRBV6-3 combines with J gene TRBJ2-2; TRBD2 agrees at 10 bases. The CDR3 contains 16 residues. J lost 0 bases, V lost 4 bases, and 2 bases had no gene match. Germline assignment: CDR1 MNHEY and CDR2 SVGEGT. The CDR3 sequence is CASSSLAGTNTGELFF. The CDR3, as DNA: TGTGCCAGCAGTTCACTAGCGGGAACGAACACCGGGGAGCTGTTTTTT.

This clonotype was seen a few times. At one end, the junction sequence differs from germline, possibly due to a read error. The rearrangement links TRBV12-3 or TRBV12-4 to TRBJ1-5, with D unresolved. The CDR3 totals 13 residues. The CDR3 DNA follows: TGTGCCAGCAGCAAGACCCACCAGCAGCCCCGGCATTTT. Translation gives CASSKTHQQPRHF.

For this clonotype: A clone one base away is much larger, so this may be a read error. The V gene is TRBV6-2 or TRBV6-3, the J gene TRBJ2-7, with a possible D match to TRBD2 (5 bases). V was pared by 0 bases and J by 0 bases, with 12 bases between. In germline, CDR1 is MNHEY, CDR2 SVGEGT. This CDR3 region has 16 residues. This CDR3 is CASSYSIGVPSYEQYF. The CDR3 DNA reads as TGTGCCAGCAGTTACTCGATCGGGGTACCCTCCTACGAGCAGTACTTC.

This clonotype was seen ten or more times. The rearrangement joins TRBV12-3 or TRBV12-4 to TRBJ2-7; 7 bases are a match to TRBD1. The CDR3 runs to 15 residues. Trimming removed 3 bases from V and 7 bases from J; junction bases left unmatched: 12. In nucleotides, the CDR3 is TGTGCCAGCAGTTTGGGGGACAGCCGATGGTATGAGCAGTACTTC. Amino acid sequence: CASSLGDSRWYEQYF.

This clonotype has a count of ten or more. The CDR3 loop is CSARDPGLAGVFVSYEQYF. The CDR3 bases are TGCAGTGCTAGAGACCCGGGACTAGCGGGAGTTTTCGTCTCCTACGAGCAGTACTTC. This chain connects TRBV20-1 to TRBJ2-7; 14 bases match TRBD2. Germline V gene lookup returns CDR1 DFQATT and CDR2 SNEGSKA (reference sequence). J was trimmed by 0 bases and V by 0 bases; bases with no gene match: 10. The CDR3 sequence is 19 residues long.

This clonotype was seen at least ten times. The junction departs from the called germline gene at one end, perhaps through a read error. The rearrangement links TRBV27 to TRBJ1-1; the match to TRBD1 covers 7 bases. Germline CDR1 reads MNHEY; CDR2 reads SMNVEV (reference sequence). This CDR3 spans 13 amino acids. The CDR3 is CASSQGVKTEAFF. Here the CDR3 DNA reads TGTGCCAGCAGTCAGGGGGTGAAGACTGAAGCTTTCTTT.

Here the CDR3 reads CASSLIISGANVLTF. The DNA of the CDR3 is TGTGCCAGCAGTTTAATTATCTCTGGGGCCAACGTCCTGACTTTC. The J gene is TRBJ2-6, the V gene TRBV27; no clear D gene. Trimming removed 2 bases from V and 0 bases from J, with 5 bases in between. The CDR3 has 15 residues. The germline V gene has CDR1 MNHEY and CDR2 SMNVEV (reference sequence). Filled out from reference TRBV27 and TRBJ2-6, the complete variable domain reads EAQVTQNPRYLITVTGKKLTVTCSQNMNHEYMSWYRQDPGLGLRQIYYSMNVEVTDKGDVPEGYKVSRKEKRNFPLILESPSPNQTSLYFCASSLIISGANVLTFGAGSRLTVL.

Comments on this clonotype: This likely comes from a read error, as the CDR3 has no conserved phenylalanine or tryptophan at its end. The rearrangement uses TRBV6-6 and TRBJ2-3, with 11 positions matching TRBD2. The CDR3 length is 16 residues. V shed 4 bases and J 5 bases; nucleotides not matched to a gene: 8. Germline loops: CDR1 MNHNY, CDR2 SVGAGI (reference sequence). The CDR3: CASSSELAGEEDTQYL. The CDR3 DNA sequence: TGTGCCAGCAGTTCCGAACTAGCGGGAGAGGAAGATACGCAGTATCTT.

This clonotype was observed a handful of times. It may be a read error: a sequence one base away is much more abundant. The CDR3 DNA follows: TGTGCCAGCAGCCACGAAGTCACAGGTCCCACCGGGGAGATGTTTTTT. Its protein is CASSHEVTGPTGEMFF. The chain couples TRBV7-9 to TRBJ2-2, with D perhaps being TRBD1 or TRBD2 (5 bases each). The CDR3 is 16 residues long. Per germline, CDR1 SEHNR and CDR2 FQNEAQ (reference sequence).

This clonotype was seen a handful of times. The rearrangement uses TRBV11-2 and TRBJ2-7; D is possibly TRBD1 (5 bases). CDR3 size: 14 residues. CDR1 SGHAT and CDR2 FQNNGV come from the germline V gene. V was shortened by 1 base and J by 2 bases, with 9 bases between the two germline ends. CDR3 nucleotide sequence: TGTGCCAGCAGCTTAGTAGGACATACCTACGAGCAGTACTTC. Translating gives CASSLVGHTYEQYF.

V usage is TRBV4-2 and J usage is TRBJ1-5, with 8 positions matching TRBD1. Germline V CDR1 and CDR2: LGHNA, YNFKEQ. Trimming cost V 1 base and J 0 bases; bases outside gene matches: 5. The CDR3 sequence is 17 residues long. As DNA, the CDR3 is TGTGCCAGCAGCCAAGGCACCGGGACAGGTAGCAATCAGCCCCAGCATTTT. Protein product: CASSQGTGTGSNQPQHF.

V is TRBV7-3 and J is TRBJ2-1, with 7 bases that match TRBD2. The V and J ends lost 2 bases and 1 base, in that order; junction bases with no gene match: 8. The CDR3 runs to 17 residues. Germline V gene data show CDR1 as SGHTA and CDR2 as FQGTGA. In DNA, the CDR3 is TGTGCCAGCAGCTTACTAGGTAGCGGGTTTTCCTACAATGAGCAGTTCTTC. Protein product: CASSLLGSGFSYNEQFF.

This clonotype appeared many times. The chain recombines TRBV7-2 with TRBJ2-3; 8 nucleotides agree with TRBD2. This CDR3 region has 15 residues. Germline loops: CDR1 SGHTA, CDR2 FQGNSA. V dropped 2 bases and J dropped 5; count of bases not matched to a gene: 6. CDR3 DNA sequence: TGTGCCAGCAGCTTAACAGCGGGAGTGGTAGATACGCAGTATTTT. Encoded protein: CASSLTAGVVDTQYF.

The sample holds one count of this clonotype. A junction end diverges from the germline sequence, so it may reflect a read error. The chain joins TRBV28 to TRBJ1-5; 7 bases fit TRBD1. Germline V lookup: CDR1 MDHEN, CDR2 SYDVKM. CDR3 length equals 14 residues. CDR3 bases: TGTGTCAGCAGTTTAGGACAGGGCAATCAGCCCCAGCATTTT. The encoded protein is CVSSLGQGNQPQHF. The full variable domain, its missing parts supplied by reference TRBV28 and TRBJ1-5, is DVKVTQSSRYLVKRTGEKVFLECVQDMDHENMFWYRQDPGLGLRLIYFSYDVKMKEKGDIPEGYSVSREKKERFSLILESASTNQTSMYLCVSSLGQGNQPQHFGDGTRLSIL.

This clonotype was observed many times. V and J are TRBV20-1 and TRBJ2-4; D might be TRBD1 (5 bases). The CDR3 totals 17 residues. The V gene lost 0 bases and the J gene lost 0 bases, with 15 bases spanning the gap. Germline assignment: CDR1 DFQATT and CDR2 SNEGSKA (reference sequence). The DNA for the CDR3 is TGCAGTGCTAGAGATTTAGGGGCAGGCCTAGCCAAAAACATTCAGTACTTC. Its translation: CSARDLGAGLAKNIQYF.

This clonotype is medium-sized in the sample. The rearrangement uses TRBV6-1 and TRBJ2-3, with D tentatively TRBD1 (5 bases). V was shortened by 2 bases and J by 6 bases, with 9 bases between the two germline ends. CDR3 length equals 13 residues. The germline CDR1 and CDR2 sequences are MNHNS and SASEGT. The CDR3 DNA follows: TGTGCCAGCAGTGAATACAGGACGGATACGCAGTATTTT. This translates into CASSEYRTDTQYF.

Points on this clonotype: This may be a read error: a much more frequent sequence differs by one nucleotide. CDR3 protein: CASSQGDSTDAFF. The CDR3 DNA sequence: TGCGCCAGCAGCCAGGGGGACAGCACTGATGCTTTCTTT. The J gene is TRBJ1-1, the V gene TRBV4-3; 7 bases are shared with TRBD1. CDR1 is LGHNA, CDR2 YSLEER, per germline. The CDR3 totals 13 residues.

This clonotype came up once. The junction shows a germline mismatch at one end, possibly a read error. This chain connects TRBV29-1 to TRBJ2-7; 8 bases are a match to TRBD1. Germline-derived CDR1 and CDR2 are SQVTM and ANQGSEA. There are 13 residues in the CDR3. The CDR3 coding sequence is TGCAGCGTCCTCCCGGACAGGGCCTACGAGCAGAACTTC. Translating it yields CSVLPDRAYEQNF.

This clonotype was detected a few times. A much larger clone lies a single base off, so this may be a read error. The chain employs TRBV7-9 and TRBJ2-3; D unresolved. CDR3 length: 12 amino acids. Germline V gene sequence: CDR1 SEHNR, CDR2 FQNEAQ (reference sequence). Here the CDR3 DNA reads TGTGCCAGCAGTGTTACTCCCGATACGCAGTGTTTT. Its translation is CASSVTPDTQCF.

This clonotype has just one count. This clone may be a read error of a much larger clone one base away. The V gene is TRBV4-1, the J gene TRBJ2-7, with 8 bases that match TRBD1. Germline lookup yields CDR1 MGHRA and CDR2 YSYEKL. Unmatched junction bases numbered 5, after V lost 4 bases and J lost 0 bases. The CDR3 is 15 amino acids. Here the CDR3 DNA reads TGCGCCAGCAGCCGGGTGACAGGGGACTCCTACGAGCAGTACTTC. Its protein product is CASSRVTGDSYEQYF.

As concerns this clonotype: This could be a read error, since a much larger clone is one nucleotide away. The chain is built from TRBV19 and TRBJ2-7; TRBD1 agrees at 7 bases. Germline V gene lookup returns CDR1 LNHDA and CDR2 SQIVND (reference sequence). The CDR3 is 15 residues long. The CDR3 DNA is TGTGCCAGTAGCGCAAGGACAGGCAGGGGCCGCGAGGAGTACTTC. This translates into CASSARTGRGREEYF.

Remarks on this clonotype: This may arise from a read error, as a much more abundant clone is one base away. The chain combines TRBV5-6 with TRBJ2-5; D unresolved. Trimming took 7 bases from V and 9 from J, leaving 16 bases between them. Germline CDR1 and CDR2: SGHDT and YYEEEE. CDR3 length: 12 amino acids. The CDR3 protein is CASGYSREAQYF. Here the CDR3 DNA reads TGTGCCAGCGGTTACAGCCGTGAGGCCCAGTACTTC.

This clonotype was recorded at least ten times. This chain joins TRBV2 and TRBJ2-3; D unclear. V was cut by 6 bases and J by 6 bases, with 25 bases left in between. The CDR3 contains 17 residues. Per germline, CDR1 SNHLY and CDR2 FYNNEI. CDR3 DNA: TGTGCCAGCAGCCCCCCCTTGCAGTCAATGGCAGAGGATACGCAGTATTTT. The encoded protein is CASSPPLQSMAEDTQYF.

Ten or more counts support this clonotype. The chain employs TRBV19 and TRBJ2-3; no firm D call. Germline V CDR1 and CDR2: LNHDA, SQIVND (reference sequence). The CDR3 runs to 13 residues. The ends were cut back, 3 bases at V and 4 bases at J, with 8 bases in the middle. CDR3 DNA: TGTGCCAGTAGTATCACCAGCGCAGATACGCAGTATTTT. Protein sequence: CASSITSADTQYF. The variable domain in full, with the rest retrieved from reference TRBV19 and TRBJ2-3, is DGGITQSPKYLFRKEGQNVTLSCEQNLNHDAMYWYRQDPGQGLRLIYYSQIVNDFQKGDIAEGYSVSREKKESFPLTVTSAQKNPTAFYLCASSITSADTQYFGPGTRLTVL.

The V call is TRBV6-2 or TRBV6-3, the J call TRBJ2-7; D tentatively reads TRBD1 or TRBD2 (5 bases each). This CDR3 has 12 amino acids. Germline V gene data show CDR1 as MNHEY and CDR2 as SVGEGT. Trimming took 8 bases from V and 3 from J, leaving 11 bases between them. The CDR3 bases are TGTGCCAGCTCAAGGGGAGACTACGAGCAGTACTTC. Amino acids: CASSRGDYEQYF.